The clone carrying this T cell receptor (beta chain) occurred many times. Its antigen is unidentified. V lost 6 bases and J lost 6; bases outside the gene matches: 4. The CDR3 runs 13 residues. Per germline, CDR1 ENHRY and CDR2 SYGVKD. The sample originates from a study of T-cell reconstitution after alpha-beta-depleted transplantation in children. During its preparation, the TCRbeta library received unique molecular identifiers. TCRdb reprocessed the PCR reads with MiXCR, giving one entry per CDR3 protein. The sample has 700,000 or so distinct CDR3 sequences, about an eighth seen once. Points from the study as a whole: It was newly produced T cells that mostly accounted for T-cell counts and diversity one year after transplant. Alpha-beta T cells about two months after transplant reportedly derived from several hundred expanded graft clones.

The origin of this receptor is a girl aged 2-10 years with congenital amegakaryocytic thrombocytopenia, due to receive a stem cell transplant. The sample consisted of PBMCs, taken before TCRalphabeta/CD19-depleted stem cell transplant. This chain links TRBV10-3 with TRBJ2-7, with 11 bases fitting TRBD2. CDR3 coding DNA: TGTGCCATCAGGCTAGCGGGAGGCAGCGAGCAGTACTTC. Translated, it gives CAIRLAGGSEQYF.